These 5 T cell receptor beta chains were all obtained from the same sample, sequenced in a study of a mutant IDH1 vaccine in newly diagnosed glioma. Time point of the sample: week 5, during vaccination. One vaccine dose held 300 ug of mutant IDH1 20-mer peptide and came with topical imiquimod. For these receptors, no antigen is known. TCRdb keeps only in-frame clones here, not all; method: immunoSEQ multiplex PCR. The table includes tens of thousands of clones, 78% detected once. This material consisted of PBMCs, taken from a glioma patient whose treatment included an IDH1 peptide vaccine. The receptors originated from a man in his fifties or sixties with glioma.

The chain joins TRBV6-5 to TRBJ2-7; 13 bases are a match to TRBD2. J was trimmed by 3 bases and V by 4 bases; bases with no gene match: 3. This CDR3 comprises 15 residues. Germline values: CDR1 MNHEY, CDR2 SVGAGI. The CDR3 sequence is CASSLLAGGYYEQYF. The CDR3 nucleotides read TGTGCCAGCAGTTTACTAGCGGGGGGGTACTACGAGCAGTACTTC.

J is TRBJ1-3 and V is TRBV6-1; TRBD1 agrees at 10 bases. V lost 0 bases, J lost 6 bases, and 5 bases stayed unmatched. Germline V gives CDR1 MNHNS, CDR2 SASEGT. The CDR3 extends over 16 amino acids. The CDR3 is CASSEALGQGTNTIYF. CDR3 sequence (DNA): TGTGCCAGCAGTGAAGCGCTGGGACAGGGGACAAACACCATATATTTT.

The chain links TRBV5-1 to TRBJ1-1; the D is unclear. The germline V gene encodes CDR1 SGHRS and CDR2 YFSETQ. The CDR3 covers 16 residues. V was cut by 4 bases and J by 0 bases, with 16 bases left in between. The CDR3 bases are TGCGCCAGCAGCAAAGCCTCGACAAATATGAACACTGAAGCTTTCTTT. Translation gives CASSKASTNMNTEAFF.

This clone has only one observation. This sequence joins TRBV5-4 and TRBJ2-7; TRBD1 might be the D (6 bases). V was cut by 0 bases and J by 3 bases, with 7 bases left in between. Germline-derived CDR1 and CDR2 are SGHNT and YYREEE (reference sequence). This CDR3 has 13 residues. The CDR3 region has the DNA TGTGCCAGCAGCTTGGTACAGGGCTACGAGCAGTACTTC. Translating it yields CASSLVQGYEQYF.

J is TRBJ1-2 and V is TRBV9; D is perhaps TRBD1 (5 bases). V shed 3 bases and J shed 4 bases, with 19 bases lying between them. CDR1 is SGDLS, CDR2 YYNGEE, per germline. The CDR3 sequence is 16 residues long. The CDR3 protein is CASSAGDGRRGYGYTF. DNA for the CDR3: TGTGCCAGCAGCGCCGGGGACGGGCGTAGGGGCTATGGCTACACCTTC. Based on the CDR3 plus reference TRBV9 and TRBJ1-2, the full variable domain is DSGVTQTPKHLITATGQRVTLRCSPRSGDLSVYWYQQSLDQGLQFLIQYYNGEERAKGNILERFSAQQFPDLHSELNLSSLELGDSALYFCASSAGDGRRGYGYTFGSGTRLTVV.